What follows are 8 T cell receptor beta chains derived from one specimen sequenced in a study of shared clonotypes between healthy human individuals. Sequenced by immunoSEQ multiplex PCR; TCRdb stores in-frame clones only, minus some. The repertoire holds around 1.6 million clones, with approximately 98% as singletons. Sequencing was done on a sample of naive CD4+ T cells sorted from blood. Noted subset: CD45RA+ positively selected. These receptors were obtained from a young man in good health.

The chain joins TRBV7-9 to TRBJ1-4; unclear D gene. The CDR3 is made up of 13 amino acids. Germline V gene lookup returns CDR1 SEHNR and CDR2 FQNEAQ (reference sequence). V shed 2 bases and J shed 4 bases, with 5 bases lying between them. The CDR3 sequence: CASSLILNEKLFF. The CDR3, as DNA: TGTGCCAGCAGCTTAATACTTAATGAAAAACTGTTTTTT. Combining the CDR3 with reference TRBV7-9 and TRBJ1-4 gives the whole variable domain DTGVSQNPRHKITKRGQNVTFRCDPISEHNRLYWYRQTLGQGPEFLTYFQNEAQLEKSRLLSDRFSAERPKGSFSTLEIQRTEQGDSAMYLCASSLILNEKLFFGSGTQLSVL.

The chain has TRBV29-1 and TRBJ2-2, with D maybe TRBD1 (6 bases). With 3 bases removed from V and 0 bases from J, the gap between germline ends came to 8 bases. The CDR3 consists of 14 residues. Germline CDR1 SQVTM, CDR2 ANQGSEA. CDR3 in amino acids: CSVEGTTNTGELFF. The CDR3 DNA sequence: TGCAGCGTTGAGGGGACAACGAACACCGGGGAGCTGTTTTTT.

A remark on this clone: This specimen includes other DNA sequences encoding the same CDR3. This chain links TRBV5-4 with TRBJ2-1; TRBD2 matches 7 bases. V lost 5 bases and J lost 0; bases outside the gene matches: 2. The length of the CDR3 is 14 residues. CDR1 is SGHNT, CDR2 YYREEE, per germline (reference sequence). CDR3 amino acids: CASRGGSSYNEQFF. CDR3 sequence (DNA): TGTGCCAGCAGGGGCGGGAGCTCCTACAATGAGCAGTTCTTC.

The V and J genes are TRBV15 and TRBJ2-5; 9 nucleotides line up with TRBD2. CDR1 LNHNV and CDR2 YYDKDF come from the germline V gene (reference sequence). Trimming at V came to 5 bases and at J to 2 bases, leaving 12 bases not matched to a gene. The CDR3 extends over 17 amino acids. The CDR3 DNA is TGTGCCACCAGCCGAGCGGCGACTAGCGGAACGCAAGAGACCCAGTACTTC. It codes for CATSRAATSGTQETQYF. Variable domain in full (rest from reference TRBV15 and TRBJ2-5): DAMVIQNPRYQVTQFGKPVTLSCSQTLNHNVMYWYQQKSSQAPKLLFHYYDKDFNNEADTPDNFQSRRPNTSFCFLDIRSPGLGDTAMYLCATSRAATSGTQETQYFGPGTRLLVL.

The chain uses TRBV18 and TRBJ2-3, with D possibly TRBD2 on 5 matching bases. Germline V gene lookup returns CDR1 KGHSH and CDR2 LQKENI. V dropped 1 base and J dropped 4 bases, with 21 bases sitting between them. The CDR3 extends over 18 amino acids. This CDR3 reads CASSPLQPLAVRADTQYF. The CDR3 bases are TGTGCCAGCTCACCACTCCAACCGCTCGCCGTGAGGGCAGATACGCAGTATTTT. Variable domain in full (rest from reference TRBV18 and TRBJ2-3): NAGVMQNPRHLVRRRGQEARLRCSPMKGHSHVYWYRQLPEEGLKFMVYLQKENIIDESGMPKERFSAEFPKEGPSILRIQQVVRGDSAAYFCASSPLQPLAVRADTQYFGPGTRLTVL.

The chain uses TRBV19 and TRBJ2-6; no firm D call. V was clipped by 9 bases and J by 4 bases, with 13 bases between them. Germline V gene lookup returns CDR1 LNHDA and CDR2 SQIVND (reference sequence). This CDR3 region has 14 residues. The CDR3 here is CASEKFDGANVLTF. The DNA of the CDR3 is TGTGCCAGCGAAAAATTTGACGGGGCCAACGTCCTGACTTTC.

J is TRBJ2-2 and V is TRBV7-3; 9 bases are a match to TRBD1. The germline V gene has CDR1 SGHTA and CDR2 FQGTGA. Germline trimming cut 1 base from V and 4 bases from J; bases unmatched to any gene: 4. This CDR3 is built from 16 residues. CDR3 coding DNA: TGTGCCAGCAGCTTAAACAGGGGGCCGGGCACCGGGGAGCTGTTTTTT. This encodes CASSLNRGPGTGELFF. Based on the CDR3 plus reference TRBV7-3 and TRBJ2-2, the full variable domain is GAGVSQTPSNKVTEKGKYVELRCDPISGHTALYWYRQSLGQGPEFLIYFQGTGAADDSGLPNDRFFAVRPEGSVSTLKIQRTERGDSAVYLCASSLNRGPGTGELFFGEGSRLTVL.

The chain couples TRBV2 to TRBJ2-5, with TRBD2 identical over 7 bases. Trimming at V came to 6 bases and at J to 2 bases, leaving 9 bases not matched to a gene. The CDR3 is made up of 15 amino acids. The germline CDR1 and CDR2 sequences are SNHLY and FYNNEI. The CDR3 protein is CASRLIAGGQETQYF. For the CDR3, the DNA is TGTGCCAGCAGACTAATAGCGGGTGGACAAGAGACCCAGTACTTC.